The T cell receptor (beta chain) described here comes from a study of T-cell reconstitution after alpha-beta-depleted transplantation in children. Unique molecular identifiers were incorporated during preparation of the TCRbeta library. TCRdb reanalysed the PCR reads using MiXCR and keeps one entry per CDR3 protein. This table holds a few hundred thousand distinct CDR3 sequences, under 14% found once. In its sample, this clonotype was seen many times. This receptor was identified in a male patient aged 2 to 10 who had a stem cell transplant for chronic granulomatous disease, so the T cells may come from the graft donor. Sample: peripheral blood, taken 180 days after TCRalphabeta/CD19-depleted stem cell transplant.

CDR3 DNA: TGCAGTGCACAACTAGGGCGTACCGGGGAGCTGTTTTTT. Amino acids: CSAQLGRTGELFF. The chain employs TRBV20-1 and TRBJ2-2; D may be TRBD2 (5 bases). Germline loops: CDR1 DFQATT, CDR2 SNEGSKA (reference sequence). The CDR3 totals 13 residues. V was trimmed by 6 bases and J by 5 bases, leaving 13 bases between them.